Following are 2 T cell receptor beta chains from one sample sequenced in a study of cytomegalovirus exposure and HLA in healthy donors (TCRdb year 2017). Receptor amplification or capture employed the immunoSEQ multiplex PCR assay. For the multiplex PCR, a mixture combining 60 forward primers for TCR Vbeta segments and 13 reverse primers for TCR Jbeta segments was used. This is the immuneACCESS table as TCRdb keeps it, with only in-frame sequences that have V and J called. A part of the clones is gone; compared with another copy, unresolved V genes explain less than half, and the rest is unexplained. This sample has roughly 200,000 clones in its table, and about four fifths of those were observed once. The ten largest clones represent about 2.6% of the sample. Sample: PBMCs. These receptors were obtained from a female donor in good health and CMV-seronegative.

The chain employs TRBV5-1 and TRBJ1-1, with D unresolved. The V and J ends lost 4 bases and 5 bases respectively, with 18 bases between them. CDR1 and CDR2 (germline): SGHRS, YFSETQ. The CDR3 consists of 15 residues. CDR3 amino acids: CASSLGSQIKTEAFF. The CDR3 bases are TGCGCCAGCAGCCTAGGCAGTCAGATAAAGACTGAAGCTTTCTTT.

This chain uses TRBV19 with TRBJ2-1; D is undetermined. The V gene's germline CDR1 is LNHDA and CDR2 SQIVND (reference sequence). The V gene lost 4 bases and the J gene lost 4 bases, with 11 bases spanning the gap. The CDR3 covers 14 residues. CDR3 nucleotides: TGTGCCAGTAGTAAGCCACAGACATACAATGAGCAGTTCTTC. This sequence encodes CASSKPQTYNEQFF.